This T cell receptor (beta chain) was sequenced in a study of beta chain features in type 1 diabetes. Reverse transcription of all isolated RNA meant that expressed TCRB transcripts were sequenced. The table came from immunoSEQ multiplex PCR; TCRdb's copy has only in-frame clones and leaves some out. The sample has about 150,000 clones; less than 11% are singletons. Sort purity for all populations was recorded as exceeding 98%. This clone was seen more than once but under ten times. V shed 3 bases and J shed 7 bases, with 13 bases lying between them. The CDR3 sequence is 15 residues long. Germline V gene lookup returns CDR1 ENHRY and CDR2 SYGVKD.

The chain joins TRBV10-3 to TRBJ1-6; no firm D call. The clonotype originates from a man aged 18 to 29 in good health. Sequencing used naive CD4+ T cells from blood. This chain's CDR3 is CAISDLSLMNSPLHF. The CDR3 nucleotides read TGTGCCATCAGTGACCTCTCCCTTATGAATTCACCCCTCCACTTT.